Detailed here is one TCR beta chain. Clones were sequenced by immunoSEQ multiplex PCR, and TCRdb holds only the in-frame ones, with some missing. The sample has 70,000 or so clones, 85% to 90% seen once. The data were taken from a study of control samples from healthy donors and cancer patients. Trimming removed 6 bases at V and 5 bases at J, with 13 bases between. This CDR3 contains 13 residues. Germline loops: CDR1 MNHEY, CDR2 SVGAGI. The rearrangement links TRBV6-5 to TRBJ2-5; D is uncertain. This clonotype was obtained from a man aged 55 to 70 with lung cancer. The specimen sequenced was PBMCs. CDR3 sequence (DNA): TGTGCCAGCAGGCCGCCCGGTCGTGAGACCCAGTACTTC. Its translation is CASRPPGRETQYF.